This record looks at one T cell receptor beta chain sequence and its context. The CDR3 loop spans 15 amino acids. Germline trimming cut 3 bases from V and 11 bases from J; bases unmatched to any gene: 14. The germline CDR1 and CDR2 sequences are DFQATT and SNEGSKA (reference sequence). Profiling relied on immunoSEQ multiplex PCR, and the TCRdb table lists in-frame clones only, not all of them. This sample carries roughly 150,000 clones, 80% to 95% of them seen once, and the ten largest clones take less than 3.5%. The sample comes from a study of T cell responses to AZD1222 COVID-19 vaccine. V is TRBV20-1 and J is TRBJ2-3; 10 bases agree with TRBD2. The TCR comes from an adult who received the AZD1222 COVID-19 vaccine. Sequencing used peripheral blood, obtained 28 days after the second AZD1222 dose. The CDR3 is CSASEGAGGPIGQYF. In nucleotides, the CDR3 is TGCAGTGCTAGTGAGGGAGCGGGAGGGCCCATAGGGCAGTATTTT.